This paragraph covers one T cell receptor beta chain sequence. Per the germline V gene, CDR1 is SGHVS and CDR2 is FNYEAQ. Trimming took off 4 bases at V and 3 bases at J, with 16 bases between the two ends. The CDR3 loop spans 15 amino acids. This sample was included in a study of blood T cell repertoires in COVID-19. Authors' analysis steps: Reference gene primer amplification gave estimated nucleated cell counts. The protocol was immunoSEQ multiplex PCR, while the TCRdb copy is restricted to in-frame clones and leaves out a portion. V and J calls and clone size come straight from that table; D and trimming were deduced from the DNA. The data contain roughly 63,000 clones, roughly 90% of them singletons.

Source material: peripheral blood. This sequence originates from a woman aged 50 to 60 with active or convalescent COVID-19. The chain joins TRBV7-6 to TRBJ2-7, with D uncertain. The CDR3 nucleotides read TGTGCCAGCAGCTCAGAACTGGGCAGCTTCTACGAGCAGTACTTC. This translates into CASSSELGSFYEQYF.